The source of this TCR beta chain is a study of T cells after yellow fever vaccination. MiXCR was run by TCRdb on the 5' RACE reads, yielding one entry per CDR3 protein. This sample carries more than 350,000 distinct CDR3 sequences, under 14% of them seen once, and the ten largest clones take around 18%. This CDR3 spans 14 amino acids. The V gene's germline CDR1 is SGHTA and CDR2 FQGNSA. The V end lost 2 bases, the J end lost 6 bases, and 10 bases lay between the germline ends. This clonotype was recorded a few times. The clonotype originates from a man between 18 and 35 years old who received the YFV17D yellow fever vaccine. The chain employs TRBV7-2 and TRBJ2-2; D may be TRBD1 or TRBD2 (5 bases each). The source material was PBMCs, sampled on the day of the first yellow fever vaccination. CDR3 sequence reads: CASSLLRDAGELFF. In DNA, the CDR3 is TGTGCCAGCAGCTTATTAAGGGACGCCGGGGAGCTGTTTTTT.